A single sample is the source of the 26 T cell receptor beta chains below, sequenced in a study of blood T cell repertoires in COVID-19. Clones were sequenced by immunoSEQ multiplex PCR, and TCRdb holds only the in-frame ones, with some missing. The sample yields 150,000 to 200,000 clones, approximately 80% seen once. Sequencing was carried out using PBMCs or T cells enriched from blood (not recorded which). The receptors come from a middle-aged man who had recovered from COVID-19.

This rearrangement joins TRBV6-5 to TRBJ1-2, with TRBD1 matching over 8 bases. The trim removed 6 bases at V and 8 bases at J, leaving 14 bases unmatched. Germline assignment: CDR1 MNHEY and CDR2 SVGAGI. The CDR3 length is 15 residues. The CDR3 coding sequence is TGTGCCAGCAGCCGCAGGGACAGGAGGTTAGGAGGCTACACCTTC. This sequence encodes CASSRRDRRLGGYTF.

The chain has TRBV6-2 or TRBV6-3 and TRBJ1-1, with TRBD1 matching 8 bases. The CDR3 is 15 amino acids. Losses at the gene ends were 4 bases for V and 4 bases for J; bases not matched to a gene: 8. Germline V lookup: CDR1 MNHEY, CDR2 SVGEGT. CDR3: CASSSHRDRGTEAFF. In nucleotides, the CDR3 is TGTGCCAGCAGTTCCCACAGAGACAGGGGCACTGAAGCTTTCTTT.

The rearrangement uses TRBV12-3 or TRBV12-4 and TRBJ1-5; 7 nucleotides line up with TRBD1. CDR3 length equals 13 residues. J gave up 3 bases and V 6 bases, and 2 bases lay outside the gene matches. The CDR3 DNA reads as TGTGCCAGCAGGGGACAGCTCAATCAGCCCCAGCATTTT. Protein: CASRGQLNQPQHF.

The chain combines TRBV15 with TRBJ1-1, with 7 bases aligning to TRBD1. The CDR3 contains 15 residues. V lost 1 base and J lost 4; bases outside the gene matches: 6. CDR1 and CDR2 (germline): LNHNV, YYDKDF (reference sequence). Here the CDR3 reads CATSRAPTGTTEAFF. The CDR3 nucleotides are TGTGCCACCAGCAGAGCCCCGACAGGGACCACTGAAGCTTTCTTT.

The genes are TRBV5-1 and TRBJ2-1, with a possible D match to TRBD2 (6 bases). V lost 4 bases, J lost 3 bases, and 11 bases lay in between. The CDR3 totals 14 residues. Germline V gene sequence: CDR1 SGHRS, CDR2 YFSETQ. CDR3 nucleotides: TGCGCCAGCAGCCCCATGGGGGGCTACAATGAGCAGTTCTTC. Translation: CASSPMGGYNEQFF.

The V and J genes are TRBV27 and TRBJ1-5; 7 nucleotides line up with TRBD1. V was pared by 2 bases and J by 7 bases, with 5 bases of the junction left unmatched. CDR3 length: 14 amino acids. Per the germline V gene, CDR1 is MNHEY and CDR2 is SMNVEV (reference sequence). The CDR3 here is CASSLRTGVQPQHF. The CDR3 nucleotides read TGTGCCAGCAGTTTACGCACAGGGGTCCAGCCCCAGCATTTT.

The chain couples TRBV24-1 to TRBJ2-7, with a tentative D call TRBD2 (5 bases). Trimming took off 5 bases at V and 5 bases at J, with 21 bases between the two ends. The length of the CDR3 is 16 residues. CDR1 and CDR2 from the germline V gene are KGHDR and SFDVKD. The CDR3 sequence is CATSAVGAQTFDEQYF. The CDR3 region has the DNA TGTGCCACCAGTGCGGTGGGAGCTCAGACATTCGACGAGCAGTACTTC.

This chain connects TRBV18 to TRBJ1-6; 12 bases are shared with TRBD1. V shed 3 bases and J 7 bases; nucleotides not matched to a gene: 10. The CDR3 runs 18 residues. Germline CDR1 KGHSH, CDR2 LQKENI. In DNA, the CDR3 is TGTGCCAGCTCACCGCTACCGGGACAGGGGGCCAGAAATTCACCCCTCCACTTT. This codes for CASSPLPGQGARNSPLHF.

The chain combines TRBV19 with TRBJ2-5; D is uncertain. The CDR3 totals 15 residues. The V end lost 0 bases, the J end lost 5 bases, and 13 bases lay between the germline ends. The germline CDR1 and CDR2 sequences are LNHDA and SQIVND (reference sequence). Written as DNA, the CDR3 is TGTGCCAGTAGTATAGATCGGTCAGCGCGGGAGACCCAGTACTTC. This sequence encodes CASSIDRSARETQYF.

This clone was observed many times. This sequence joins TRBV28 and TRBJ2-7, with 7 nucleotides matching TRBD2. CDR3 length: 14 residues. Germline CDR1 reads MDHEN; CDR2 reads SYDVKM. The V gene end was trimmed by 2 bases and the J gene end by 4 bases; junction bases not matched to a gene: 5. The CDR3: CASSLRAGTYEQYF. CDR3 DNA sequence: TGTGCCAGCAGTTTACGAGCGGGGACTTACGAGCAGTACTTC.

CDR3: CASSLGAGGTYTQYF. The CDR3 DNA sequence: TGTGCCAGCAGCTTAGGCGCGGGGGGGACTTATACGCAGTATTTT. V and J are TRBV7-2 and TRBJ2-3; TRBD2 matches at 9 bases. Losses at the gene ends were 1 base for V and 7 bases for J; bases not matched to a gene: 6. Germline V lookup: CDR1 SGHTA, CDR2 FQGNSA. The CDR3 extends over 15 amino acids.

The chain's CDR3 is CASSLRGYEQFF. CDR3 DNA sequence: TGTGCCAGCAGTTTAAGGGGATATGAGCAGTTCTTC. The chain uses TRBV28 and TRBJ2-1; D might be TRBD1 (5 bases). Trimming stripped 2 bases from V and 8 bases from J, with 7 bases between. Germline values: CDR1 MDHEN, CDR2 SYDVKM. The CDR3 is 12 residues long.

V is TRBV7-2 and J is TRBJ2-3; 15 bases line up with TRBD2. Looked up from germline, CDR1 is SGHTA and CDR2 is FQGNSA. J lost 0 bases, V lost 5 bases, and 3 bases had no gene match. The CDR3 loop spans 17 amino acids. The CDR3 DNA reads TGTGCCAGCAGCAACGGACTAGCGGGGGGGAGCACAGATACGCAGTATTTT. This codes for CASSNGLAGGSTDTQYF.

The J gene is TRBJ2-7, the V gene TRBV4-1; 9 nucleotides align to TRBD1. This CDR3 is 15 amino acids long. V gave up 1 base and J gave up 4 bases; unmatched junction bases: 5. Germline-derived CDR1 and CDR2 are MGHRA and YSYEKL. CDR3 in DNA: TGCGCCAGCAGCCAAGCGGGGACAGGGATGTACGAGCAGTACTTC. This codes for CASSQAGTGMYEQYF.

The V gene is TRBV24-1, the J gene TRBJ1-3; D is uncertain. Per the germline V gene, CDR1 is KGHDR and CDR2 is SFDVKD. Trimming took 9 bases from V and 2 from J, leaving 16 bases between them. The CDR3 sequence is 15 residues long. CDR3 in DNA: TGTGCCACCTCTCCGGTGCGAGGGACTGGAAACACCATATATTTT. Its translation is CATSPVRGTGNTIYF.

This clone appeared a single time. The genes are TRBV5-4 and TRBJ2-3, with D uncertain. Trimming shortened V by 2 bases and J by 5 bases, and 6 bases separated the two germline ends. The germline V gene has CDR1 SGHNT and CDR2 YYREEE (reference sequence). This CDR3 contains 12 residues. For the CDR3, the DNA is TGTGCCAGCAGCTTTCGGGTAGATACGCAGTATTTT. This encodes CASSFRVDTQYF. Filled out from reference TRBV5-4 and TRBJ2-3, the complete variable domain reads ETGVTQSPTHLIKTRGQQVTLRCSSQSGHNTVSWYQQALGQGPQFIFQYYREEENGRGNFPPRFSGLQFPNYSSELNVNALELDDSALYLCASSFRVDTQYFGPGTRLTVL.

V usage is TRBV18 and J usage is TRBJ1-6, with 11 positions matching TRBD1. V shed 3 bases, J shed 10 bases, and the junction held 8 bases outside the gene matches. Germline V lookup: CDR1 KGHSH, CDR2 LQKENI. The CDR3 runs 16 residues. CDR3 DNA: TGTGCCAGCTCACCTGTGGCCGGGACAGGGGGGTCACCCCTCCACTTT. The encoded protein is CASSPVAGTGGSPLHF.

DNA for the CDR3: TGTGCCAGCAGCGTGAGCGTCGGCCCACGCTCCTACAATGAGCAGTTCTTC. It codes for CASSVSVGPRSYNEQFF. This rearrangement joins TRBV9 to TRBJ2-1; D remains unclear. The V gene lost 2 bases and the J gene lost 0 bases, with 15 bases spanning the gap. The germline CDR1 and CDR2 sequences are SGDLS and YYNGEE. This CDR3 is built from 17 residues.

This rearrangement joins TRBV7-6 to TRBJ2-5; 16 nucleotides align to TRBD2. Germline CDR1 reads SGHVS; CDR2 reads FNYEAQ. This CDR3 is 19 amino acids long. The V and J ends lost 5 bases and 5 bases, in that order; junction bases with no gene match: 14. CDR3 sequence (DNA): TGTGCCAGCAGCCTCCGACAAGGGACTAGCGGGGGGGCGGAGGAGACCCAGTACTTC. Amino acids: CASSLRQGTSGGAEETQYF.

The genes are TRBV7-9 and TRBJ1-1; D might be TRBD1 (5 bases). This CDR3 has 17 residues. The germline V and J ends were trimmed by 1 base and 0 bases, with 15 bases remaining between them. Germline loops: CDR1 SEHNR, CDR2 FQNEAQ (reference sequence). CDR3 protein: CASSLGGKKGMNTEAFF. Written as DNA, the CDR3 is TGTGCCAGCAGCTTAGGGGGTAAAAAGGGGATGAACACTGAAGCTTTCTTT.

V and J are TRBV7-3 and TRBJ2-3; D gene uncertain. This CDR3 has 15 residues. Germline V gene data show CDR1 as SGHTA and CDR2 as FQGTGA. Trimming pared 5 bases from V and 2 bases from J, leaving 14 bases between. The CDR3 is CASSRSGTDTDTQYF. The CDR3, as DNA: TGTGCCAGCAGCCGAAGTGGTACAGACACAGATACGCAGTATTTT. The whole variable domain, filled in from reference TRBV7-3 and TRBJ2-3, reads GAGVSQTPSNKVTEKGKYVELRCDPISGHTALYWYRQSLGQGPEFLIYFQGTGAADDSGLPNDRFFAVRPEGSVSTLKIQRTERGDSAVYLCASSRSGTDTDTQYFGPGTRLTVL.

This clone has a handful of counts. This chain links TRBV5-6 with TRBJ1-5; D is possibly TRBD1 (6 bases). The CDR3 has 15 residues. Trimming shortened V by 1 base and J by 7 bases, and 15 bases separated the two germline ends. The germline CDR1 and CDR2 sequences are SGHDT and YYEEEE. CDR3 amino acids: CASSLFGGGGQPQHF. The CDR3 DNA is TGTGCCAGCAGCTTGTTCGGGGGAGGGGGACAGCCCCAGCATTTT.

The chain links TRBV6-5 to TRBJ1-2; 8 positions match TRBD1. The CDR3 spans 16 residues. Germline V gene data show CDR1 as MNHEY and CDR2 as SVGAGI. J lost 4 bases, V lost 4 bases, and 11 bases had no gene match. CDR3 residues: CASSSPTGTGSYGYTF. The CDR3 nucleotides are TGTGCCAGCAGTTCCCCAACCGGGACAGGTAGCTATGGCTACACCTTC.

With respect to this clone: Other DNA sequences in this sample translate to the same CDR3. The V call is TRBV4-2, the J call TRBJ1-5; 7 nucleotides align to TRBD1. Trimming at V came to 1 base and at J to 3 bases, leaving 3 bases not matched to a gene. Germline CDR1 is LGHNA and CDR2 is YNFKEQ. The length of the CDR3 is 15 residues. The CDR3 loop is CASSQATGSNQPQHF. CDR3 in DNA: TGTGCCAGCAGCCAAGCGACAGGGTCCAATCAGCCCCAGCATTTT.

The chain is built from TRBV6-6 and TRBJ1-2; D is possibly TRBD1 (6 bases). The germline CDR1 and CDR2 sequences are MNHNY and SVGAGI (reference sequence). The V and J ends lost 6 bases and 3 bases respectively, with 17 bases between them. CDR3 size: 15 residues. The DNA of the CDR3 is TGTGCCAGCAGGCCCCTCGGCAGGGGCGACTATGGCTACACCTTC. Encoded protein: CASRPLGRGDYGYTF.

The chain is built from TRBV28 and TRBJ1-3; D gene unclear. The V end lost 2 bases, the J end lost 2 bases, and 7 bases lay between the germline ends. Germline CDR1 MDHEN, CDR2 SYDVKM. The CDR3 spans 14 residues. CDR3 loop: CASSLGQAGNTIYF. The DNA of the CDR3 is TGTGCCAGCAGTTTAGGGCAGGCTGGAAACACCATATATTTT.